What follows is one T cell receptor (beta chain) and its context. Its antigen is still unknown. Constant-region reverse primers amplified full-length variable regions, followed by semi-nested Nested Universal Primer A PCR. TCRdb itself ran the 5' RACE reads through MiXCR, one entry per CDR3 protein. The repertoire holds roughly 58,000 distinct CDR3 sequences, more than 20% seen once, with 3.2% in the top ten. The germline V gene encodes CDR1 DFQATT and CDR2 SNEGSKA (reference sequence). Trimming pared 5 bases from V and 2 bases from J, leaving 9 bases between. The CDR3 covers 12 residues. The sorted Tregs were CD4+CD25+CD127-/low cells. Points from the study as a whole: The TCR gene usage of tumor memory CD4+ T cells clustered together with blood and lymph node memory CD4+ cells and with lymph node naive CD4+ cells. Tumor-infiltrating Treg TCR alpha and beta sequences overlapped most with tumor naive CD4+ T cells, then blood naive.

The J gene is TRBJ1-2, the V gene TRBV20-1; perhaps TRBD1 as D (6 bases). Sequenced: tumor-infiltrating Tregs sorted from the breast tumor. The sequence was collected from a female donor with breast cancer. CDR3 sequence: CSALRGNYGYTF. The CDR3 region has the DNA TGCAGTGCTCTGAGGGGGAACTATGGCTACACCTTC.